The rows below give T cell receptor beta chains drawn from one sample of a study of blood T cell repertoires in COVID-19. Measured with immunoSEQ multiplex PCR; TCRdb has only the in-frame clones, and not every one. The sample shows tens of thousands of clones, approximately 91% of them seen only once. The sequenced sample was peripheral blood. All receptors come from a human donor with active COVID-19. The donor label of this sample is uncertain. CDR3s include the opening cysteine and the closing phenylalanine or tryptophan. The D gene is left open where the match is weak. A clone size is listed for some rows: how often the clone was seen (once, few, many), or a class if it is expanded.

>TRBJ2-7|TRBD2|TRBV9|NA
CASSELAGAGEQYF
TGTGCCAGCAGCGAGCTAGCGGGAGCGGGGGAGCAGTACTTC
>TRBJ2-2|NA|TRBV6-6|NA
CATRGDTGELFF
TGTGCGACCCGGGGAGACACCGGGGAGCTGTTTTTT
>TRBJ1-2|TRBD1|TRBV27|NA
CASSLWQGGRYTF
TGTGCCAGCAGTTTATGGCAGGGGGGTCGCTACACCTTC
>TRBJ2-1|NA|TRBV7-2|NA
CASSLVPGQSNEQFF
TGTGCCAGCAGCTTAGTACCGGGACAATCCAATGAGCAGTTCTTC
>TRBJ2-4|TRBD1|TRBV28|NA
CASSPQDRGMYIQYF
TGTGCCAGCAGTCCACAAGACAGGGGGATGTACATTCAGTACTTC
>TRBJ2-2|NA|TRBV5-4|NA
CASSLRESTGELFF
TGTGCCAGCAGCTTAAGGGAGTCCACCGGGGAGCTGTTTTTT
>TRBJ2-2|NA|TRBV24-1|NA
CAAKVGGNTGELFF
TGTGCCGCAAAGGTGGGGGGTAACACCGGGGAGCTGTTTTTT
>TRBJ2-7|NA|TRBV5-4|NA
CASSFEDTYEQYF
TGTGCCAGCAGCTTTGAGGACACCTACGAGCAGTACTTC
>TRBJ1-5|NA|TRBV5-5|once
CASSFAAGGNQPQHF
TGTGCCAGCAGCTTTGCAGCGGGCGGCAATCAGCCCCAGCATTTT
>TRBJ1-5|NA|TRBV7-9|few
CASSLTTGISNQPQHF
TGTGCCAGCAGCTTAACTACAGGGATTAGCAATCAGCCCCAGCATTTT
>TRBJ2-2|NA|TRBV10-3|once
CAIAGQTSTGELFF
TGTGCCATCGCGGGACAGACGAGCACCGGGGAGCTGTTTTTT
>TRBJ2-7|TRBD2|TRBV7-9|NA
CASSRLGRAEEQYF
TGTGCCAGCAGCCGATTGGGGAGGGCGGAGGAGCAGTACTTC
>TRBJ1-2|TRBD1|TRBV5-1|NA
CASSLGDSNYGYTF
TGCGCCAGCAGCTTGGGGGACAGTAACTATGGCTACACCTTC
>TRBJ2-2|NA|TRBV6-4|once
CASSDSSSPRNGELFF
TGTGCCAGCAGTGACTCGAGCTCGCCGAGGAACGGGGAGCTGTTTTTT
>TRBJ2-7|TRBD2|TRBV28|few
CASRAGGVGYEQYF
TGTGCCAGCAGGGCGGGGGGAGTGGGCTACGAGCAGTACTTC
>TRBJ2-7|TRBD1|TRBV19|once
CATRDSTYEQYF
TGTGCCACCCGGGACAGCACCTACGAGCAGTACTTC
>TRBJ2-1|NA|TRBV4-1|NA
CATQVDRTDYNEQFF
TGCGCCACCCAAGTCGACCGGACAGACTACAATGAGCAGTTCTTC
>TRBJ2-7|NA|TRBV7-8|once
CASSLASSYEQYF
TGTGCCAGCAGCTTAGCCAGCTCCTACGAGCAGTACTTC
>TRBJ2-2|TRBD1|TRBV24-1|NA
CATSESTPHRGANTGELFF
TGTGCCACCAGTGAGTCGACACCGCACAGGGGAGCGAACACCGGGGAGCTGTTTTTT
>TRBJ2-7|NA|TRBV10-3|NA
CAISPSLYEQYF
TGTGCCATCAGTCCCTCCCTTTACGAGCAGTACTTC
>TRBJ2-6|NA|TRBV3-1/TRBV3-2|NA
CASSQRALLNVLTF
TGTGCCAGCAGCCAGCGAGCGCTCCTCAACGTCCTGACTTTC
>TRBJ2-1|TRBD1|TRBV10-3|NA
CATTGQGDEQFF
TGTGCCACTACAGGACAGGGGGACGAGCAGTTCTTC
>TRBJ2-1|TRBD2|TRBV9|NA
CASSVDRTSGRALNEQFF
TGTGCCAGCAGCGTAGATCGGACTAGCGGGAGAGCCCTAAATGAGCAGTTCTTC
>TRBJ2-7|TRBD2|TRBV6-2/TRBV6-3|NA
CASSRTSGNYEQYF
TGTGCCAGCAGTCGGACTAGCGGGAACTACGAGCAGTACTTC
>TRBJ1-4|NA|TRBV10-3|once
CAISESSKTRNEKLFF
TGTGCCATCAGTGAGTCCTCAAAGACACGAAATGAAAAACTGTTTTTT
>TRBJ1-1|NA|TRBV5-6|NA
CASSLTAGNTEAFF
TGTGCCAGCAGCTTAACAGCTGGGAACACTGAAGCTTTCTTT
>TRBJ1-1|NA|TRBV6-1|NA
CASSESPRYSAFF
TGTGCCAGCAGTGAAAGCCCCCGCTATTCAGCTTTCTTT
>TRBJ2-7|TRBD2|TRBV27|NA
CASWSATSGPSRYEQYF
TGTGCCAGCTGGTCCGCTACTAGCGGGCCCTCACGGTACGAGCAGTACTTC
>TRBJ2-1|NA|TRBV28|NA
CASSSRGGPYNEQFF
TGTGCCAGCAGTTCCCGTGGGGGCCCCTACAATGAGCAGTTCTTC
>TRBJ1-3|NA|TRBV5-5|NA
CASSLDRSNTIYF
TGTGCCAGCAGCTTGGACAGGTCAAACACCATATATTTT
>TRBJ2-7|TRBD1|TRBV15|NA
CATSRGGTGFYEQYF
TGTGCCACCAGCAGAGGGGGGACAGGATTCTACGAGCAGTACTTC
>TRBJ2-2|TRBD2|TRBV15|NA
CATSRDMASGTGELFF
TGTGCCACCAGCAGAGATATGGCTAGCGGGACCGGGGAGCTGTTTTTT
>TRBJ2-7|TRBD2|TRBV9|NA
CASSPGLAVLSDEQYF
TGTGCCAGCTCCCCGGGACTAGCGGTACTCTCGGACGAGCAGTACTTC
>TRBJ1-1|NA|TRBV5-1|NA
CASSLQGYPNTEAFF
TGCGCCAGCAGTCTTCAGGGCTACCCGAACACTGAAGCTTTCTTT
>TRBJ2-5|NA|TRBV5-1|NA
CASSSLRQETQYF
TGCGCCAGCAGTTCTCTGCGGCAAGAGACCCAGTACTTC
>TRBJ1-5|NA|TRBV28|NA
CASSLTSRGNQPQHF
TGTGCCAGCAGCCTGACAAGCAGGGGCAATCAGCCCCAGCATTTT
>TRBJ2-2|TRBD2|TRBV19|NA
CASGLDDTGELFF
TGTGCCAGCGGACTAGATGACACCGGGGAGCTGTTTTTT
>TRBJ2-3|TRBD2|TRBV7-9|NA
CASSLGSSGRSADTQYF
TGTGCCAGCAGCTTAGGGTCCAGCGGGAGATCTGCAGATACGCAGTATTTT
>TRBJ2-5|NA|TRBV4-1|NA
CASSQGMADQETQYF
TGCGCCAGCAGCCAAGGAATGGCAGACCAAGAGACCCAGTACTTC
>TRBJ2-7|NA|TRBV5-4|NA
CASSETDLSYEQYF
TGTGCCAGCAGCGAGACAGACCTCTCCTACGAGCAGTACTTC
>TRBJ2-1|NA|TRBV5-6|NA
CASSGGGLTSPEQFF
TGTGCCAGCAGCGGAGGCGGCTTAACTTCTCCTGAGCAGTTCTTC
>TRBJ2-3|TRBD2|TRBV7-9|NA
CASSPGLADTDTQYF
TGTGCCAGCAGCCCAGGACTAGCGGACACAGATACGCAGTATTTT
>TRBJ2-5|TRBD1|TRBV2|NA
CASSGQGGFQETQYF
TGTGCCAGCAGCGGACAGGGGGGGTTCCAAGAGACCCAGTACTTC
>TRBJ1-2|NA|TRBV9|NA
CASSEREGGRGYTF
TGTGCCAGCAGCGAAAGGGAGGGGGGCCGTGGCTACACCTTC
>TRBJ2-1|TRBD2|TRBV19|NA
CASSLTSEAHNEQFF
TGTGCCAGTAGTCTGACTAGCGAGGCCCACAATGAGCAGTTCTTC